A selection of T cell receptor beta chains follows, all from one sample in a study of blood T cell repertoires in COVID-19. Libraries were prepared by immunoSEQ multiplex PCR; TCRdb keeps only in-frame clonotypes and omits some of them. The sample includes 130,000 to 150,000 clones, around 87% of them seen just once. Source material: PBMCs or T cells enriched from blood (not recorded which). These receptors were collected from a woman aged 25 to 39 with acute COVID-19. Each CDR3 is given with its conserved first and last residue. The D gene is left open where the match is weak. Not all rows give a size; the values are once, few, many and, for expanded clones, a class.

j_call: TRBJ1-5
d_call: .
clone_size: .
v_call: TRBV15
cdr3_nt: TGTGCCACCAGCATCCCGAATCAGCCCCAGCATTTT
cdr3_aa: CATSIPNQPQHF

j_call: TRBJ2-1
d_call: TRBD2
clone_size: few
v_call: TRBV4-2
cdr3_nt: TGTGCCAGCAGCCAAGATGTGGGAGGGCCCTACAATGAGCAGTTCTTC
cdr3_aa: CASSQDVGGPYNEQFF

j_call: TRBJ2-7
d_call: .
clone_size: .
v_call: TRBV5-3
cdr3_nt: TGTGCCAGAAGCTTGGACAGGAGCCCCTACGAGCAGTACTTC
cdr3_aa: CARSLDRSPYEQYF

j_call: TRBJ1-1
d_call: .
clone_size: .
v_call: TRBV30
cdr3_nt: TGTGCCTGGAGCCCGCAGGGCCCTGGGGCTTTCTTT
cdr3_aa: CAWSPQGPGAFF

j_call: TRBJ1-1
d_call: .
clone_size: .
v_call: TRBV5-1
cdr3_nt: TGCGCCAGCAGCTTCACAGGAGTCGGGAACACTGAAGCTTTCTTT
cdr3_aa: CASSFTGVGNTEAFF

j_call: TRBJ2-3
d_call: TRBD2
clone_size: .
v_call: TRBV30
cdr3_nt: TGTGCCTGGAGTTTACTAGCGGGAAACACAGATACGCAGTATTTT
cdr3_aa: CAWSLLAGNTDTQYF

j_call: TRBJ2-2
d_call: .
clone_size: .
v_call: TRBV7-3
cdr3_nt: TGTGCCAGCAGCTTCGGACACCTCACCGGGGAGCTGTTTTTT
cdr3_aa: CASSFGHLTGELFF

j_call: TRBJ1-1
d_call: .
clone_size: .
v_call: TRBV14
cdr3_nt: TGTGCCAGCAGCCAGCCAAACAGGCTTATTAACACTGAAGCTTTCTTT
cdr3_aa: CASSQPNRLINTEAFF

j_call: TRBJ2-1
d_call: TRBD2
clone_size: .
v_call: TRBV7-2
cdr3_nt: TGTGCCAGCAGCTTCATAGCGGGAGGTTACAATGAGCAGTTCTTC
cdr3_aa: CASSFIAGGYNEQFF

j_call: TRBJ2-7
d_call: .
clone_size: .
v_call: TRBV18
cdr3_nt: TGTGCCAGCTCACCCACCGCGCCCGGGAACGAGCAGTACTTC
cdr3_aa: CASSPTAPGNEQYF

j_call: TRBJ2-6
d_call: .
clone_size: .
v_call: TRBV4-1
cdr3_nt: TGCGCCAGCAGCCTCAGCTCTGGGGCCAACGTCCTGACTTTC
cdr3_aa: CASSLSSGANVLTF

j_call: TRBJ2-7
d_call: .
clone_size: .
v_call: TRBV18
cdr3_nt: TGTGCCAGTTCCGTACGGGTCTCCCTAGACGAGCAGTACTTC
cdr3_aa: CASSVRVSLDEQYF

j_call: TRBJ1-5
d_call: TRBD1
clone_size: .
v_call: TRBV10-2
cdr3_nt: TGCGCCAGCAGTGGAGGGGGACAGGCGGGCAATCAGCCCCAGCATTTT
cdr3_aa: CASSGGGQAGNQPQHF

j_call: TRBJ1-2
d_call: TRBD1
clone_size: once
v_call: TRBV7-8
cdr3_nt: TGTGCCAGCAGCACCGGGACAGAGATCAACTATGGCTACACCTTC
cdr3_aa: CASSTGTEINYGYTF

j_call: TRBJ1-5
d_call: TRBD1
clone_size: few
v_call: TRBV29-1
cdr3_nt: TGCAGCGTTAGACAGGGGAATGGTAATCAGCCCCAGCATTTT
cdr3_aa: CSVRQGNGNQPQHF

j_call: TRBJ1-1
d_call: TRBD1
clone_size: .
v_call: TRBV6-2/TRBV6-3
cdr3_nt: TGTGCCAGCAGTTACGGACAGGGAACGGCGGCTTTCTTT
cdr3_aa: CASSYGQGTAAFF

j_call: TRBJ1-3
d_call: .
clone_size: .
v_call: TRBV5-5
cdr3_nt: TGTGCCAGCAGCCTCGGGGGAAACACCATATATTTT
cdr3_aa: CASSLGGNTIYF

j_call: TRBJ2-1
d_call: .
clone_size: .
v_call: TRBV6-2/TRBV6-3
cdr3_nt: TGTGCCAGCAGTTACTCTGACAGCTACAATGAGCAGTTCTTC
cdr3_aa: CASSYSDSYNEQFF

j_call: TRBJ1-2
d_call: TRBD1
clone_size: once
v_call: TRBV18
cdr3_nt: TGTGCCAGCTCACCAACGACAGGGTCAGGCTACACCTTC
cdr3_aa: CASSPTTGSGYTF